Each of the 6 T cell receptor beta chains below was sequenced from the same sample in a study of Graves' ophthalmopathy and Graves' hyperthyroidism. RNA transcripts served as template for amplifying TCR beta CDR3 sequences. Second-round multiplex PCR came after first-round RT-PCR with HTBI primers. TCRdb redid the calling of the multiplex PCR reads with MiXCR, one entry per CDR3 protein. The sample holds a few hundred thousand distinct CDR3 sequences, 35% to 40% seen once. The material sequenced was peripheral blood or thyroid tissue (not recorded which). These receptor sequences come from an adult man with Graves' hyperthyroidism.

The rearrangement joins TRBV4-3 to TRBJ2-5, with TRBD2 as a possible D gene (5 bases). The CDR3 covers 15 residues. CDR1 LGHNA and CDR2 YSLEER come from the germline V gene. Between the trimmed V and J ends, which lost 5 bases and 4 bases, there was a span of 17 bases. CDR3 residues: CASSLLRSGGETQYF. The CDR3 DNA is TGCGCCAGCAGCTTGCTCCGGAGCGGAGGAGAGACCCAGTACTTC.

This clonotype came up many times. This rearrangement joins TRBV12-3 or TRBV12-4 to TRBJ2-5; weak D call: TRBD2 (6 bases). Trimming stripped 6 bases from V and 2 bases from J, with 10 bases between. The CDR3 is 13 amino acids. CDR3 DNA: TGTGCCAGCAGGAAGGGACTTCAAGAGACCCAGTACTTC. Amino acid sequence: CASRKGLQETQYF.

In its sample, this clonotype was seen a few times. This sequence joins TRBV2 and TRBJ2-1, with 9 bases lining up with TRBD2. From germline, CDR1 is SNHLY and CDR2 FYNNEI. The V segment lost 3 bases and the J segment 1 base; nucleotides outside the gene matches: 4. The CDR3 has 16 residues. CDR3 sequence reads: CASSDKREVSYNEQFF. The CDR3 bases are TGTGCCAGCAGTGACAAGCGGGAGGTATCCTACAATGAGCAGTTCTTC.

This clonotype was picked up many times. The chain joins TRBV7-8 to TRBJ1-2, with 7 bases matching TRBD1. The CDR3 extends over 14 amino acids. The ends lost 5 bases at V and 5 bases at J; junction bases unmatched: 8. Germline V gene sequence: CDR1 SGHVS, CDR2 FQNEAQ. CDR3 sequence: CASSHQTGRYGYTF. The DNA of the CDR3 is TGTGCCAGCAGCCACCAGACAGGGCGGTATGGCTACACCTTC.

J is TRBJ2-1 and V is TRBV5-4; 11 bases fit TRBD2. V gave up 2 bases and J gave up 7 bases; unmatched junction bases: 5. CDR1 and CDR2 from the germline V gene are SGHNT and YYREEE (reference sequence). The CDR3 is 15 residues long. CDR3 DNA: TGTGCCAGCAGCTTAGGGGGGACTAGCGGTAATGAGCAGTTCTTC. This translates into CASSLGGTSGNEQFF.

This clonotype was detected many times. The V gene is TRBV9, the J gene TRBJ2-7; a weak D match, TRBD1 (6 bases). The CDR3 sequence is 13 residues long. Germline-derived CDR1 and CDR2 are SGDLS and YYNGEE. The V gene lost 3 bases and the J gene lost 1 base, with 8 bases spanning the gap. In DNA, the CDR3 is TGTGCCAGCAGCGCCCAGGGGTCCTACGAGCAGTACTTC. This translates into CASSAQGSYEQYF.